The 27 T cell receptor beta chains below were found in one sample sequenced in a study of T-cell reconstitution after alpha-beta-depleted transplantation in children. Findings and limits, study-wide: Fresh T-cell production supplied most of the T-cell counts and diversity seen one year after transplant.

Their antigens remain unidentified. Unique molecular identifiers were incorporated when the TCRbeta library was constructed. Each CDR3 protein gets one entry after TCRdb re-called the PCR reads with MiXCR. Seen here are 330,000 or so distinct CDR3 sequences, approximately 7.3% observed once, and the top ten hold around 9.8%. Sequencing used peripheral blood, obtained 360 days after TCRalphabeta/CD19-depleted stem cell transplant. The source is a female patient between 2 and 15 years old who had a stem cell transplant for Fanconi anemia, so the T cells may come from the graft donor.

This clonotype came up many times. V is TRBV7-2 and J is TRBJ1-5, with a possible D match to TRBD1 (5 bases). The V gene's germline CDR1 is SGHTA and CDR2 FQGNSA. Between the trimmed V and J ends, which lost 0 bases and 9 bases, there was a span of 15 bases. This CDR3 has 15 amino acids. The CDR3 protein is CASSLAGTGVGPQHF. CDR3 bases: TGTGCCAGCAGCTTAGCCGGGACTGGGGTAGGGCCCCAGCATTTT.

This clonotype was seen a handful of times. The chain is built from TRBV18 and TRBJ2-4; 9 bases are a match to TRBD1. Per the germline V gene, CDR1 is KGHSH and CDR2 is LQKENI. The CDR3 has 15 amino acids. Trimming took 0 bases from V and 5 from J; bases not matched to a gene: 2. CDR3 sequence (DNA): TGTGCCAGCTCACCACCGACAGGGGGTGAAAACATTCAGTACTTC. Amino acids: CASSPPTGGENIQYF.

This clonotype was seen only a few times. This chain uses TRBV28 with TRBJ1-6, with D unclear. The CDR3 runs 14 residues. With 4 bases removed from V and 9 bases from J, the gap between germline ends came to 13 bases. Germline assignment: CDR1 MDHEN and CDR2 SYDVKM. DNA for the CDR3: TGTGCCAGCAGTTCTGTACAGCGCCTTTCACCCCTCCACTTT. Its translation: CASSSVQRLSPLHF. Full variable domain (rest looked up from reference TRBV28 and TRBJ1-6): DVKVTQSSRYLVKRTGEKVFLECVQDMDHENMFWYRQDPGLGLRLIYFSYDVKMKEKGDIPEGYSVSREKKERFSLILESASTNQTSMYLCASSSVQRLSPLHFGNGTRLTVT.

The V and J genes are TRBV5-1 and TRBJ2-1, with 10 bases matching TRBD2. Germline CDR1 is SGHRS and CDR2 is YFSETQ. The CDR3 runs 14 residues. With 9 bases clipped from V and 9 bases from J, the junction kept 12 bases outside the gene matches. Written as DNA, the CDR3 is TGCGCCACCCGGCGGCTAGCGGGAGAAGGTGAGCAGTTCTTC. Translating gives CATRRLAGEGEQFF.

This clonotype was observed many times. V usage is TRBV7-9 and J usage is TRBJ2-5; 10 bases are a match to TRBD2. The CDR3 length is 14 residues. V lost 1 base to trimming and J lost 5 bases; unmatched junction nucleotides: 1. CDR1 is SEHNR, CDR2 FQNEAQ, per germline (reference sequence). CDR3 DNA: TGTGCCAGCAGCTTAGTAGCGGGAGGCGAGACCCAGTACTTC. Translating it yields CASSLVAGGETQYF.

This chain joins TRBV2 and TRBJ1-1; D is perhaps TRBD1 (6 bases). From germline, CDR1 is SNHLY and CDR2 FYNNEI. Trimming took 10 bases from V and 0 from J, leaving 15 bases between them. The CDR3 covers 14 residues. DNA of the CDR3: TGTGCCACCGGTCCTGGGGGCGTGAACACTGAAGCTTTCTTT. Its protein is CATGPGGVNTEAFF.

In this sample, this clonotype turned up a few times. A read error may produce the germline difference seen at one junction end. The V call is TRBV7-7, the J call TRBJ2-2; 7 bases map to TRBD2. Germline V gene sequence: CDR1 SSHAT, CDR2 FNYEAQ (reference sequence). This CDR3 spans 15 amino acids. CDR3 DNA sequence: TGTGCTAGCAGCCCATCCGGGGGGTACACCGGGGAGCTGTTTTTT. Residues: CASSPSGGYTGELFF.

The rearrangement links TRBV5-5 to TRBJ2-7; maybe TRBD2 (6 bases). Germline CDR1 reads SGHKS; CDR2 reads YYEKEE (reference sequence). The germline V and J ends were trimmed by 5 bases and 6 bases, with 24 bases remaining between them. There are 16 residues in the CDR3. For the CDR3, the DNA is TGTGCCAGCAGACCCGCGTTTGGGGGGTACAGAGGCGAGCAGTACGTC. It yields the protein CASRPAFGGYRGEQYV.

This clonotype has ten or more counts. The chain combines TRBV5-1 with TRBJ2-7; D is uncertain. CDR1 and CDR2 (germline): SGHRS, YFSETQ. V lost 5 bases, J lost 4 bases, and 16 bases lay in between. The CDR3 totals 14 residues. CDR3 region: CASRDAGGRYEQYF. In DNA, the CDR3 is TGCGCCAGCAGGGATGCAGGTGGAAGGTACGAGCAGTACTTC.

This clonotype occurred many times. The CDR3 spells CASSFGGGLAGLDTQYF. In nucleotides, the CDR3 is TGTGCCAGCAGTTTTGGGGGGGGACTAGCGGGACTAGATACGCAGTATTTT. The chain links TRBV12-3 or TRBV12-4 to TRBJ2-3, with TRBD2 identical over 13 bases. Germline trimming cut 3 bases from V and 5 bases from J; bases unmatched to any gene: 8. This CDR3 comprises 17 residues.

This clonotype was seen at least ten times. The chain carries TRBV29-1 and TRBJ1-2; D uncertain. V was cut by 5 bases and J by 6 bases, with 7 bases left in between. The length of the CDR3 is 10 residues. Germline values: CDR1 SQVTM, CDR2 ANQGSEA. For the CDR3, the DNA is TGCAGCGTTCGGGTAGATGGCTACACCTTC. Protein product: CSVRVDGYTF. Full variable domain (outside the CDR3, taken from reference TRBV29-1 and TRBJ1-2): SAVISQKPSRDICQRGTSLTIQCQVDSQVTMMFWYRQQPGQSLTLIATANQGSEATYESGFVIDKFPISRPNLTFSTLTVSNMSPEDSSIYLCSVRVDGYTFGSGTRLTVV.

This clonotype occurred many times. The chain carries TRBV5-1 and TRBJ2-5, with 10 bases fitting TRBD1. Germline CDR1 reads SGHRS; CDR2 reads YFSETQ. V lost 2 bases and J lost 0; bases outside the gene matches: 4. The CDR3 totals 16 residues. The CDR3, as DNA: TGCGCCAGCAGCTTACCGGGACAGGGGTACCAAGAGACCCAGTACTTC. This gives the protein CASSLPGQGYQETQYF. Supplemented by reference TRBV5-1 and TRBJ2-5, the full variable domain reads KAGVTQTPRYLIKTRGQQVTLSCSPISGHRSVSWYQQTPGQGLQFLFEYFSETQRNKGNFPGRFSGRQFSNSRSEMNVSTLELGDSALYLCASSLPGQGYQETQYFGPGTRLLVL.

As for this clonotype: A much more abundant neighbour one base away suggests this may be a read error. This rearrangement joins TRBV13 to TRBJ2-1, with a possible D match to TRBD2 (5 bases). V was trimmed by 5 bases and J by 0 bases, leaving 17 bases between them. Germline V gene data show CDR1 as PRHDT and CDR2 as FYEKMQ (reference sequence). This CDR3 comprises 17 residues. For the CDR3, the DNA is TGTGCCAGCAGCCCGACCGTTTCAGGACTCTCCTACAATGAGCAGTTCTTC. This codes for CASSPTVSGLSYNEQFF.

The V gene is TRBV28, the J gene TRBJ2-7; D is uncertain. There are 12 residues in the CDR3. The V gene lost 5 bases and the J gene lost 11 bases, with 16 bases spanning the gap. In germline, CDR1 is MDHEN, CDR2 SYDVKM. The CDR3 sequence is CASSQILRGEYF. The CDR3 region has the DNA TGTGCCAGCAGTCAAATCCTTCGTGGGGAGTACTTC.

This clonotype was seen at least ten times. The rearrangement links TRBV29-1 to TRBJ2-1; 8 bases map to TRBD1. V shed 7 bases, J shed 8 bases, and the junction held 10 bases outside the gene matches. The CDR3 is 13 residues long. The germline V gene has CDR1 SQVTM and CDR2 ANQGSEA. The CDR3 DNA is TGCAGCGGCATTGGACAGGGAGTTCATGAGCAGTTCTTC. Translating gives CSGIGQGVHEQFF.

The chain recombines TRBV20-1 with TRBJ2-2, with D tentatively TRBD2 (5 bases). The V gene's germline CDR1 is DFQATT and CDR2 SNEGSKA (reference sequence). V was pared by 3 bases and J by 2 bases, with 7 bases between. This CDR3 has 13 amino acids. CDR3 sequence (DNA): TGCAGTGCTAGCACTAGAAACACCGGGGAGCTGTTTTTT. As protein: CSASTRNTGELFF.

Ten or more counts support this clonotype. The rearrangement joins TRBV12-3 or TRBV12-4 to TRBJ2-1; 7 bases line up with TRBD2. CDR3 length: 14 amino acids. The V segment lost 5 bases and the J segment 3 bases; nucleotides outside the gene matches: 4. CDR3 residues: CASSISGGYNEQFF. The CDR3 nucleotides are TGTGCCAGCAGTATTTCGGGGGGCTACAATGAGCAGTTCTTC.

This clonotype occurred a few times. The chain carries TRBV7-9 and TRBJ2-3; TRBD2 aligns across 8 bases. Germline V CDR1 and CDR2: SEHNR, FQNEAQ (reference sequence). This CDR3 spans 16 amino acids. Trimming cost V 2 bases and J 0 bases; bases outside gene matches: 4. The CDR3 nucleotides are TGTGCCAGCAGCTTACGGACTAGCACAAGCACAGATACGCAGTATTTT. It codes for CASSLRTSTSTDTQYF.

This clonotype was recorded at least ten times. The chain employs TRBV29-1 and TRBJ1-2, with a possible D match to TRBD1 (5 bases). The V end was cut by 5 bases, the J end by 0 bases, with 13 bases between. The germline CDR1 and CDR2 sequences are SQVTM and ANQGSEA. The CDR3 totals 14 residues. The CDR3 sequence: CSVLGTGTNYGYTF. In nucleotides, the CDR3 is TGCAGCGTTCTTGGGACCGGGACTAACTATGGCTACACCTTC.

The rearrangement links TRBV28 to TRBJ1-4; weak D call: TRBD1 (5 bases). V was pared by 6 bases and J by 7 bases, with 12 bases between. The CDR3 is made up of 13 amino acids. Germline V lookup: CDR1 MDHEN, CDR2 SYDVKM. CDR3 sequence (DNA): TGTGCCAGCAGCCTTGGTGGGGGTGAAAAACTGTTTTTT. Translating gives CASSLGGGEKLFF.

Comments on this clonotype: A read error is likely, as this CDR3 ends without the conserved phenylalanine or tryptophan. The limits of the CDR3 on the DNA are not certain, so only TCRdb's listed CDR3 is given. The chain has TRBV9 and TRBJ2-1; the D call TRBD2 from the table was never checked on the DNA. The CDR3 is 13 residues long, ends included. The germline CDR1 and CDR2 sequences are SGDLS and YYNGEE. Here the CDR3 reads CASSVGANRVLFS.

This clonotype was found many times. The chain employs TRBV11-2 and TRBJ1-1; 7 nucleotides align to TRBD1. Losses at the gene ends were 1 base for V and 10 bases for J; bases not matched to a gene: 0. The CDR3 is 11 residues long. In germline, CDR1 is SGHAT, CDR2 FQNNGV. The CDR3 region has the DNA TGTGCCAGCAGCTTAGGACAGGGAGCTTTCTTT. It is translated as CASSLGQGAFF.

This clonotype was counted ten times or more. V gene TRBV2 combines with J gene TRBJ2-1; D remains ambiguous. The V gene lost 3 bases and the J gene lost 6 bases, with 0 bases spanning the gap. There are 10 residues in the CDR3. Germline loops: CDR1 SNHLY, CDR2 FYNNEI. CDR3 nucleotides: TGTGCCAGCAGTGACAATGAGCAGTTCTTC. Translated, it gives CASSDNEQFF.

This clonotype appeared many times. V is TRBV11-2 and J is TRBJ2-1; perhaps TRBD1 as D (5 bases). CDR3 length: 15 residues. Between the trimmed V and J ends, which lost 3 bases and 5 bases, there was a span of 14 bases. The V gene's germline CDR1 is SGHAT and CDR2 FQNNGV. The CDR3 nucleotides read TGTGCCAGCAGCTTTCGAAGGGGAAGGGACAATGAGCAGTTCTTC. Translated, it gives CASSFRRGRDNEQFF.

This clonotype has ten or more counts. This chain connects TRBV6-4 to TRBJ2-7; TRBD1 matches 7 bases. The CDR3 contains 15 residues. J lost 3 bases, V lost 7 bases, and 12 bases had no gene match. CDR1 and CDR2 (germline): MRHNA, SNTAGT. The CDR3 here is CASNGTEVLNYEQYF. The DNA for the CDR3 is TGTGCCAGCAACGGGACAGAGGTCCTAAACTACGAGCAGTACTTC.

This clonotype was seen at least ten times. The chain uses TRBV6-5 and TRBJ1-5; D is ambiguous. From germline, CDR1 is MNHEY and CDR2 SVGAGI. Trimming shortened V by 4 bases and J by 2 bases, and 12 bases separated the two germline ends. CDR3 length: 15 residues. CDR3 coding DNA: TGTGCCAGCAGTTCCCTCCAAGGAGGCAATCAGCCCCAGCATTTT. Its protein is CASSSLQGGNQPQHF.

This clonotype was observed many times. V is TRBV29-1 and J is TRBJ2-3; D not certain. CDR3 length equals 13 residues. V was trimmed by 7 bases and J by 1 base, leaving 12 bases between them. The V gene's germline CDR1 is SQVTM and CDR2 ANQGSEA. Written as DNA, the CDR3 is TGCAGCGACCTCGGCCATCGCACAGATACGCAGTATTTT. It is translated as CSDLGHRTDTQYF.